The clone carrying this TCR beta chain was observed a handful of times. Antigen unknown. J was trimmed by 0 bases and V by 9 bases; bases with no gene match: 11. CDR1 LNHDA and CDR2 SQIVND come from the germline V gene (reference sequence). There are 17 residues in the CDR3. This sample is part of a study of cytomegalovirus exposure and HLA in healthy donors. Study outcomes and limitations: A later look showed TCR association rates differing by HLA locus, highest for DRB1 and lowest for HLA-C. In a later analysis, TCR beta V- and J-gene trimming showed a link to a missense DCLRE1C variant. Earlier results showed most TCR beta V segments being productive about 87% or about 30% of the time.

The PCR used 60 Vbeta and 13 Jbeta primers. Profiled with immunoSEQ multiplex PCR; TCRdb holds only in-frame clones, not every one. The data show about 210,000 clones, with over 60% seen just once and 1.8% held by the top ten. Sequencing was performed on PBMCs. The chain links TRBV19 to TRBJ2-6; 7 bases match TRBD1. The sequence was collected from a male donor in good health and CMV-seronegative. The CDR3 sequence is CASQELQGSSGANVLTF. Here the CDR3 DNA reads TGTGCCAGCCAGGAATTACAGGGGAGCTCTGGGGCCAACGTCCTGACTTTC.